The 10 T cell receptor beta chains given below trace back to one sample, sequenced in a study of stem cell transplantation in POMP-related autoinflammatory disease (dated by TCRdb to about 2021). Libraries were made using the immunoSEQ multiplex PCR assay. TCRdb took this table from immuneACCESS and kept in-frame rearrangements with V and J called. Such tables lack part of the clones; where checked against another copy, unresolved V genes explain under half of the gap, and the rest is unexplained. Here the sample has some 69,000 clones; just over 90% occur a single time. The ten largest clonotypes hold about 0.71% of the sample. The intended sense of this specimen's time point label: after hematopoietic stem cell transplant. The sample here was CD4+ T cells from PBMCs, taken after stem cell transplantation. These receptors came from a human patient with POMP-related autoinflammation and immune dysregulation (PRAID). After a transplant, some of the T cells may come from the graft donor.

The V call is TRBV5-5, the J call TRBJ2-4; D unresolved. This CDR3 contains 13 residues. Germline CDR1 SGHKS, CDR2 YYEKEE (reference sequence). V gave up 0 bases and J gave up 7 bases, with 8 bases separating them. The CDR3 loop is CASSLVTTNIQYF. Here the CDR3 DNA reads TGTGCCAGCAGCTTGGTCACTACGAACATTCAGTACTTC.

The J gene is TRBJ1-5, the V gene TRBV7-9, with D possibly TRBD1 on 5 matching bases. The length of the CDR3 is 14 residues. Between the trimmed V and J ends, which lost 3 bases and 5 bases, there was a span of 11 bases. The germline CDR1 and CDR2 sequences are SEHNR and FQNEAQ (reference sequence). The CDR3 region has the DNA TGTGCCAGCAGCTTGCAGGGAACCTATCAGCCCCAGCATTTT. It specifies CASSLQGTYQPQHF.

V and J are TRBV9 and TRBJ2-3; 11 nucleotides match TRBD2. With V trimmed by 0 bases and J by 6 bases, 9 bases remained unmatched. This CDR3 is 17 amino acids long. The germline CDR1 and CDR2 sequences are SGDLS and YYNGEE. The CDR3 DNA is TGTGCCAGCAGCGTAGGGGCTAGCGGGGGGCACGGTGATACGCAGTATTTT. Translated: CASSVGASGGHGDTQYF. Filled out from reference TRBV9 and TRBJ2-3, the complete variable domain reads DSGVTQTPKHLITATGQRVTLRCSPRSGDLSVYWYQQSLDQGLQFLIQYYNGEERAKGNILERFSAQQFPDLHSELNLSSLELGDSALYFCASSVGASGGHGDTQYFGPGTRLTVL.

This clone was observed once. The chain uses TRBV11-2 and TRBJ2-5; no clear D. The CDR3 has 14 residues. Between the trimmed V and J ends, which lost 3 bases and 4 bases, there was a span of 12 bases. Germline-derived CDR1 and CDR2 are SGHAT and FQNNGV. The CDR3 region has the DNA TGTGCCAGCAGCTTTATAAGGATTGTAGAGACCCAGTACTTC. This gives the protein CASSFIRIVETQYF.

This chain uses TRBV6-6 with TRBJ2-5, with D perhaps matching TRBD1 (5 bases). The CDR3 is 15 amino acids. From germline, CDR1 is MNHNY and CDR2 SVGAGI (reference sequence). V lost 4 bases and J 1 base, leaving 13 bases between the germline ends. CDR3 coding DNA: TGTGCCAGCAGTTCTACCGACAGACTCCAAGAGACCCAGTACTTC. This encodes CASSSTDRLQETQYF.

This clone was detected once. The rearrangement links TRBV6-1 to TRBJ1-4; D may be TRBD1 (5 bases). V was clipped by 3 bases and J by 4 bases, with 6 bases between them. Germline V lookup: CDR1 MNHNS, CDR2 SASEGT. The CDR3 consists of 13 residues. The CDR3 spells CASSDRDNEKLFF. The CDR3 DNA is TGTGCCAGCAGTGACAGGGATAATGAAAAACTGTTTTTT.

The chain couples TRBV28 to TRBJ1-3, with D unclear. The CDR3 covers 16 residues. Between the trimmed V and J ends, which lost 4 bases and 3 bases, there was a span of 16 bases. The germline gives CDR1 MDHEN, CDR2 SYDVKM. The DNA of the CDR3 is TGTGCCAGCAGTTCCGACACTCCTTGGGGTGGAAACACCATATATTTT. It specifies CASSSDTPWGGNTIYF.

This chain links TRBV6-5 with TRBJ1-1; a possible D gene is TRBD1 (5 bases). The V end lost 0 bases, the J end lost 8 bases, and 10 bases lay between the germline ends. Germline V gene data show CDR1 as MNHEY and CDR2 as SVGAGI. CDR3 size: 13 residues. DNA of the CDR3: TGTGCCAGCAGTTACTCGAACAGGCAGGAAGCTTTCTTT. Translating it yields CASSYSNRQEAFF.

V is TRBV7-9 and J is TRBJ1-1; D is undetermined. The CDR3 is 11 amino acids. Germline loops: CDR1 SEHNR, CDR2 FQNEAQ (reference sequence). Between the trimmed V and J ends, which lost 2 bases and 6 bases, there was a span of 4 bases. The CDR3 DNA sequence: TGTGCCAGCAGCTTAATTGCTGAAGCTTTCTTT. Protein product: CASSLIAEAFF.

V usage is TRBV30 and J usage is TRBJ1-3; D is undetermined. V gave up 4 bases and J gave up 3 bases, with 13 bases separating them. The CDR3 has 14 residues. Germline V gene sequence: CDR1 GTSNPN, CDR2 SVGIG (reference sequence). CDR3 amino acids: CAWTGTLFGNTIYF. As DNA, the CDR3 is TGTGCCTGGACGGGCACCTTGTTTGGAAACACCATATATTTT.